The next 2 T cell receptor beta chains were all read from a single sample in a study of T cells after yellow fever vaccination. TCRdb ran MiXCR on the 5' RACE reads and lists one entry per CDR3 protein. The data hold about 340,000 distinct CDR3 sequences, with 8.5% to 10% observed a single time. The specimen was PBMCs, collected on the day of the first yellow fever vaccination. Every receptor here comes from a man younger than 30 who received the YFV17D yellow fever vaccine.

This clonotype was counted many times. The rearrangement joins TRBV10-3 to TRBJ1-2; D gene ambiguous. There are 14 residues in the CDR3. V lost 0 bases, J lost 8 bases, and 13 bases lay in between. The germline V gene encodes CDR1 ENHRY and CDR2 SYGVKD. CDR3 nucleotide sequence: TGTGCCATCAGTGAGTCGATTAGGCCAGCCGGCTACACCTTC. This gives the protein CAISESIRPAGYTF.

V usage is TRBV18 and J usage is TRBJ2-5; D is uncertain. This CDR3 contains 14 residues. Trimming stripped 0 bases from V and 7 bases from J, with 12 bases between. From germline, CDR1 is KGHSH and CDR2 LQKENI. CDR3 bases: TGTGCCAGCTCACCACCCGGATCCCGAGGGACCCAGTACTTC. It is translated as CASSPPGSRGTQYF.